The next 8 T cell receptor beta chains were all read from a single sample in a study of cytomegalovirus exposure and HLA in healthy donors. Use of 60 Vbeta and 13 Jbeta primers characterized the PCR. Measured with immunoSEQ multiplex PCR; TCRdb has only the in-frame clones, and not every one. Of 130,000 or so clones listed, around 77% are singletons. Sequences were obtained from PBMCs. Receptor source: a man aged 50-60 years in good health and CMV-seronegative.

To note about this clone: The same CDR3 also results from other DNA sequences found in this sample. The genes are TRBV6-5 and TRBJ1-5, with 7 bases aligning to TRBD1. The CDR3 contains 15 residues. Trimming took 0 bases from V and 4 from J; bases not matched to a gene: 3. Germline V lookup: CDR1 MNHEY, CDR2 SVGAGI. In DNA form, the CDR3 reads TGTGCCAGCAGTTACTCGGGACAGAGAAATCAGCCCCAGCATTTT. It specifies CASSYSGQRNQPQHF.

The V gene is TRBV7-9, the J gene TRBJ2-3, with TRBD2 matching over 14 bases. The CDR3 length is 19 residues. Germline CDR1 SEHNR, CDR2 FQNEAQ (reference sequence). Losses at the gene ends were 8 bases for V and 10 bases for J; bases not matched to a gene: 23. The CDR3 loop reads CASRRGHTGLAGAGSPQYF. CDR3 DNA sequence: TGTGCCAGCCGAAGGGGGCATACGGGACTAGCGGGAGCCGGCTCTCCGCAGTATTTT.

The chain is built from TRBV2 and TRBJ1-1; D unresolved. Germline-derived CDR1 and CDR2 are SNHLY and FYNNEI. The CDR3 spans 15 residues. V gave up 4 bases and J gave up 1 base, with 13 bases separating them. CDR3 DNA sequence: TGTGCCAGCAGTGTACCGGCCGGGTGGAACACTGAAGCTTTCTTT. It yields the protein CASSVPAGWNTEAFF.

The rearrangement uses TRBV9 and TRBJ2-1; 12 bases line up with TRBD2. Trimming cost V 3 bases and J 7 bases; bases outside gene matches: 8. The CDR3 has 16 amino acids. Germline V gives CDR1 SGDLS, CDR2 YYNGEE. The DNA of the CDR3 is TGTGCCAGCAGCGCATCTAGGACTAGCGGGATTAATGAGCAGTTCTTC. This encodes CASSASRTSGINEQFF.

In DNA form, the CDR3 reads TGTGCCAGCTCACCAGCTCGGGGGGCCCAAGAGACCCAGTACTTC. Protein: CASSPARGAQETQYF. The rearrangement uses TRBV18 and TRBJ2-5; a weak D match, TRBD2 (7 bases). Germline loops: CDR1 KGHSH, CDR2 LQKENI. With 2 bases removed from V and 1 base from J, the gap between germline ends came to 11 bases. The CDR3 runs 15 residues. The full variable domain, in which reference TRBV18 and TRBJ2-5 provide the parts outside the CDR3, is NAGVMQNPRHLVRRRGQEARLRCSPMKGHSHVYWYRQLPEEGLKFMVYLQKENIIDESGMPKERFSAEFPKEGPSILRIQQVVRGDSAAYFCASSPARGAQETQYFGPGTRLLVL.

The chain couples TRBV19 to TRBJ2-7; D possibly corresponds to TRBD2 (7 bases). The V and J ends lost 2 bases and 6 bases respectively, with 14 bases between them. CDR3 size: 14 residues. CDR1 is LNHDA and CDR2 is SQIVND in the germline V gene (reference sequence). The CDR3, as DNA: TGTGCCAGTAGTATAAACAGGGAGGGAAGCGAGCAGTACTTC. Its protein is CASSINREGSEQYF.

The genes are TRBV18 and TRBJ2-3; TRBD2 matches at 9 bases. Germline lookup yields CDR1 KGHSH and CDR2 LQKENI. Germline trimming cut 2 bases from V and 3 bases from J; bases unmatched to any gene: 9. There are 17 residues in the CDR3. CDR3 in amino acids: CASSPSSGRRGTDTQYF. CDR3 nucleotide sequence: TGTGCCAGCTCACCATCCAGCGGGAGGCGAGGAACAGATACGCAGTATTTT. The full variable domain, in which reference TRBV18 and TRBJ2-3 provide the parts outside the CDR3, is NAGVMQNPRHLVRRRGQEARLRCSPMKGHSHVYWYRQLPEEGLKFMVYLQKENIIDESGMPKERFSAEFPKEGPSILRIQQVVRGDSAAYFCASSPSSGRRGTDTQYFGPGTRLTVL.

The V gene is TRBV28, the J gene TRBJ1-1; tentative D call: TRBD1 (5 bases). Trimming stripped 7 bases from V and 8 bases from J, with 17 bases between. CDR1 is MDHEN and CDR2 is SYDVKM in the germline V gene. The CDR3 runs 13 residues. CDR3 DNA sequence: TGTGCCAGCACCGACAGCCAATCTAACGAAGCTTTCTTT. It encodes CASTDSQSNEAFF. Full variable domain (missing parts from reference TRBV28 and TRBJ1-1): DVKVTQSSRYLVKRTGEKVFLECVQDMDHENMFWYRQDPGLGLRLIYFSYDVKMKEKGDIPEGYSVSREKKERFSLILESASTNQTSMYLCASTDSQSNEAFFGQGTRLTVV.